One sample yielded the 7 T cell receptor beta chains listed below, sequenced in a study of blood T cells in healthy people across ages. A J-beta primer mix and a sample-barcoded 5' primer were used in a second PCR of roughly 7 to 12 cycles. Each CDR3 protein gets one entry after TCRdb re-called the 5' RACE reads with MiXCR. The sample shows 650,000 to 1,000,000 distinct CDR3 sequences, around 34% of them seen only once. Sequenced sample: blood. Receptor source: a man between 18 and 35 years old in good health.

V gene TRBV6-4 combines with J gene TRBJ2-3; 7 bases line up with TRBD2. CDR1 MRHNA and CDR2 SNTAGT come from the germline V gene. CDR3 length: 15 residues. V lost 2 bases, J lost 2 bases, and 4 bases stayed unmatched. The CDR3 protein is CASSDGGLPTDTQYF. The CDR3 DNA is TGTGCCAGCAGTGACGGGGGACTACCCACAGATACGCAGTATTTT.

The chain uses TRBV21-1 and TRBJ2-1; the DNA was not compared with TRBD2, the D call given in the table. TRBV21-1 is noted as a pseudogene. The CDR3 runs to 16 residues. The CDR3 bases are TGTGCCAGCAGCAAAGTGGGTAGCGGGGGGATCAATGAGCAGTTCTTC. Protein: CASSKVGSGGINEQFF.

This clonotype has only a few counts. V and J are TRBV7-2 and TRBJ2-7, with D tentatively TRBD1 or TRBD2 (6 bases each). The CDR3 has 16 amino acids. The germline V gene encodes CDR1 SGHTA and CDR2 FQGNSA. V shed 1 base and J shed 0 bases, with 13 bases lying between them. Here the CDR3 DNA reads TGTGCCAGCAGCTTAGGAGGGGGACTCCCCTCCTACGAGCAGTACTTC. It is translated as CASSLGGGLPSYEQYF.

The J gene is TRBJ2-7, the V gene TRBV11-2; a weak D match, TRBD1 (5 bases). This CDR3 comprises 16 residues. Trimming took off 5 bases at V and 7 bases at J, with 24 bases between the two ends. Germline CDR1 and CDR2: SGHAT and FQNNGV. The CDR3 loop reads CASSPTIGEKGNEQYF. CDR3 DNA: TGTGCCAGCAGCCCAACCATAGGGGAAAAGGGCAATGAGCAGTACTTC.

This clonotype was seen a handful of times. The chain joins TRBV20-1 to TRBJ2-5; maybe TRBD2 (5 bases). Between the trimmed V and J ends, which lost 3 bases and 2 bases, there was a span of 13 bases. Germline V gene data show CDR1 as DFQATT and CDR2 as SNEGSKA (reference sequence). The CDR3 runs to 14 residues. CDR3 amino acids: CSARLEGQQETQYF. The CDR3 DNA reads as TGCAGTGCTAGGTTAGAGGGCCAACAAGAGACCCAGTACTTC.

This chain links TRBV6-5 with TRBJ2-5, with 7 bases fitting TRBD1. V lost 2 bases and J lost 11; bases outside the gene matches: 14. In germline, CDR1 is MNHEY, CDR2 SVGAGI. CDR3 length equals 15 residues. The CDR3 loop is CASSYAETGTDEQYF. CDR3 DNA: TGTGCCAGCAGTTACGCAGAGACAGGGACCGATGAGCAGTACTTC.

J is TRBJ1-2 and V is TRBV29-1; a weak D match, TRBD1 (5 bases). V shed 3 bases and J shed 0 bases, with 11 bases lying between them. The CDR3 spans 14 residues. The germline V gene has CDR1 SQVTM and CDR2 ANQGSEA. The CDR3 nucleotides read TGCAGCGTTGAGGGGGGAGAAGCTAACTATGGCTACACCTTC. It is translated as CSVEGGEANYGYTF.